These T cell receptor beta chains were read from a single sample in a study of T-cell reconstitution after alpha-beta-depleted transplantation in children. TCRdb redid the calling of the PCR reads with MiXCR, one entry per CDR3 protein. The sample lists hundreds of thousands of distinct CDR3 sequences, 15% to 20% seen once, with under 30% in the top ten. The sample here was PBMCs, mostly from graft donor cells, taken 360 days after TCRalphabeta/CD19-depleted stem cell transplant. The receptors were gathered from a boy under three years old who had a stem cell transplant for Wiskott-Aldrich syndrome, so the T cells may come from the graft donor. The CDR3 runs from the conserved cysteine through the conserved F or W. The D gene is left open where the match is weak. Clone size is shown for a subset of rows, as once, few, many or a class of expanded clone.

>TRBJ2-1|TRBV7-9|few|TRBD2
TGTGCCAGCAGCTTGAGAGGGAGGGCCCTCAATGAGCAGTTCTTC
CASSLRGRALNEQFF
>TRBJ2-1|TRBV18|.|.
TGTGCCAGCTCACCACGTGGTACAGGGTACAATGAGCAGTTCTTC
CASSPRGTGYNEQFF
>TRBJ1-1|TRBV7-9|few|.
TGTGCCAGCAGCTTAGGGGCCTTGAACACTGAAGCTTTCTTT
CASSLGALNTEAFF
>TRBJ2-5|TRBV5-6|.|.
TGTGCCAGCAGTCTCCCCGGCTGGGGCCTCCAAGAGACCCAGTACTTC
CASSLPGWGLQETQYF
>TRBJ1-5|TRBV12-3/TRBV12-4|few|.
TGTGCCAGCACCATCTTAGGTAGCAATCAGCCCCAGCATTTT
CASTILGSNQPQHF
>TRBJ2-1|TRBV5-1|few|.
TGCGCCAGCAGCTTGGGGTGGTCTAGAGTAGGTAAGGATGAGCAGTTCTTC
CASSLGWSRVGKDEQFF
>TRBJ2-2|TRBV5-1|.|.
TGCGCCAGCAGCTTACCCGGTCCCCGGGAGCTGTTTTTT
CASSLPGPRELFF
>TRBJ2-7|TRBV7-9|few|.
TGTGCCAGCAGCTTAAGGGCCGACGAGCAGTACTTC
CASSLRADEQYF
>TRBJ2-5|TRBV19|.|.
TGTGCCAGTAGTAGAGGGGGACGGCCTATGCAGGAGACCCAGTACTTC
CASSRGGRPMQETQYF
>TRBJ2-1|TRBV6-1|.|TRBD2
TGTGCCAGCAGTACAGCTCTAGCGGGATCCTACAATGAGCAGTTCTTC
CASSTALAGSYNEQFF
>TRBJ2-7|TRBV13|.|.
TGTGCCAGCACCGGACTGGGATCCTACGAGCAGTACTTC
CASTGLGSYEQYF
>TRBJ2-2|TRBV11-2|.|.
TGTGCCAGCAGCTTAGTAGTCCAGGGGACCACCGGGGAGCTGTTTTTT
CASSLVVQGTTGELFF
>TRBJ2-7|TRBV20-1|.|TRBD2
TGCAGTGCGCGACTAGCTGGGACGGACTACGAGCAGTACTTC
CSARLAGTDYEQYF
>TRBJ2-6|TRBV4-1|.|.
TGCGCCAGCACACTAGTCGGCGGCCCTGGGGCCAACGTCCTGACTTTC
CASTLVGGPGANVLTF
>TRBJ1-3|TRBV12-3/TRBV12-4|few|.
TGTGCCAGCAGTGGGGGAGATGGAAACACCATATATTTT
CASSGGDGNTIYF
>TRBJ2-7|TRBV4-1|few|.
TGCGCCAGCAGCCCCCTACCGAGGGACGGAACCTACGAGCAGTACTTC
CASSPLPRDGTYEQYF
>TRBJ1-6|TRBV10-3|many|.
TGTGCCATTGGGACAAACTATAATTCACCCCTCCACTTT
CAIGTNYNSPLHF
>TRBJ1-4|TRBV20-1|.|TRBD1
TGCAGTGCCATGGGACAGGGGGGCGAAAAACTGTTTTTT
CSAMGQGGEKLFF
>TRBJ2-2|TRBV5-1|few|.
TGCGCCAGCAGCTTGAGGGCCCCGAACACCGGGGAGCTGTTTTTT
CASSLRAPNTGELFF
>TRBJ1-1|TRBV4-3|few|.
TGCGCCAGCAGCCAACCCACACCGAACACTGAAGCTTTCTTT
CASSQPTPNTEAFF
>TRBJ1-1|TRBV20-1|.|.
TGCAGTGCTAGAGATATAAGGGATTGGAGCACTGAAGCTTTCTTT
CSARDIRDWSTEAFF
>TRBJ2-4|TRBV2|.|TRBD1
TGTGCCAGCAGTCCGGACAGGGAAAACATTCAGTACTTC
CASSPDRENIQYF
>TRBJ2-5|TRBV14|.|.
TGTGCCAGCAGCCAATTCCACCGAGAGACCCAGTACTTC
CASSQFHRETQYF